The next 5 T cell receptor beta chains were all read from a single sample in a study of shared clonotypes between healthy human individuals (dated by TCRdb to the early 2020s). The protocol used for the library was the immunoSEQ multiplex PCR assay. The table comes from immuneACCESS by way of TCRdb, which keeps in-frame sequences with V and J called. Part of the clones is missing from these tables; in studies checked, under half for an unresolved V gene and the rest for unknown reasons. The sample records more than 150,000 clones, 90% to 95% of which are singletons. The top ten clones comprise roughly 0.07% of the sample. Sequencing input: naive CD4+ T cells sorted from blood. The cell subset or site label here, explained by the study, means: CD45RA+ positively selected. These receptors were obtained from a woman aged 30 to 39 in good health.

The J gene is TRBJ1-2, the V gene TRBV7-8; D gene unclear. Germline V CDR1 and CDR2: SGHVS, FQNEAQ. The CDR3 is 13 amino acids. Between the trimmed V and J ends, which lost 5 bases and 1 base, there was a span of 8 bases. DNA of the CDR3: TGTGCCAGCAGCCATGGGGTTAACTATGGCTACACCTTC. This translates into CASSHGVNYGYTF.

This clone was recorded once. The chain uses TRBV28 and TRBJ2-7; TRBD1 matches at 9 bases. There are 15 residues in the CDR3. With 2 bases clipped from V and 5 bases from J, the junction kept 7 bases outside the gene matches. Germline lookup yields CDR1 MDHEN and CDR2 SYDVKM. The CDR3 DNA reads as TGTGCCAGCAGTTTAATGGGACAGGGTCTTAACGAGCAGTACTTC. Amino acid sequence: CASSLMGQGLNEQYF. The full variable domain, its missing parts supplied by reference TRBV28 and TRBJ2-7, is DVKVTQSSRYLVKRTGEKVFLECVQDMDHENMFWYRQDPGLGLRLIYFSYDVKMKEKGDIPEGYSVSREKKERFSLILESASTNQTSMYLCASSLMGQGLNEQYFGPGTRLTVT.

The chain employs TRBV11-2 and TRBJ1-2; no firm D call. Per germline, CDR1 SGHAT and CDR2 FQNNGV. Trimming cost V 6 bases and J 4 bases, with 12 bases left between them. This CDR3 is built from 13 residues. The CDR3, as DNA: TGTGCCAGCAGTAACCGGGATTCCTATGGCTACACCTTC. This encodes CASSNRDSYGYTF.

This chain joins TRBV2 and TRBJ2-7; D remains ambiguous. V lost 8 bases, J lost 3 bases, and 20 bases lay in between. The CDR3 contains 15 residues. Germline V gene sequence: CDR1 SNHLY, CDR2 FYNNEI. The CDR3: CASQQFALGLYEQYF. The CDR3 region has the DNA TGTGCCAGCCAGCAGTTTGCCCTCGGCCTCTACGAGCAGTACTTC.

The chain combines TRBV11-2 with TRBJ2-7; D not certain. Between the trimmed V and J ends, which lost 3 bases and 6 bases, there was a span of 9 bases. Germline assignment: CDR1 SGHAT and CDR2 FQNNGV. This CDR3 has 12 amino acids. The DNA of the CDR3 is TGTGCCAGCAGCTTTGCAAGGGCCGAGCAGTACTTC. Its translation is CASSFARAEQYF.